These 21 T cell receptor beta chains share one sample of origin, sequenced in a study of blood T cells in healthy people across ages. For the second PCR, which ran for 7 to 11 cycles, a sample-barcoded 5' primer and a J-beta primer mix were used. TCRdb ran MiXCR on the 5' RACE reads and lists one entry per CDR3 protein. The repertoire holds hundreds of thousands of distinct CDR3 sequences, with about 50% as singletons. Sequencing used blood. All receptors come from a woman of 80 years or more in good health.

The CDR3 bases are TGTGCCAGCAGTTTACTCCCCCCCGGGGGTGAGTCTGGGGACGAGCAGTACTTC. It encodes CASSLLPPGGESGDEQYF. This sequence joins TRBV27 and TRBJ2-7; D may be TRBD2 (6 bases). Germline assignment: CDR1 MNHEY and CDR2 SMNVEV (reference sequence). This CDR3 has 18 amino acids. The ends were cut back, 2 bases at V and 5 bases at J, with 25 bases in the middle.

There are many counts of this clonotype. This may arise from a read error, as a much more abundant clone is one base away. This chain uses TRBV6-5 with TRBJ2-1; 9 bases are shared with TRBD1. Trimming cost V 2 bases and J 8 bases; bases outside gene matches: 7. Germline V lookup: CDR1 MNHEY, CDR2 SVGAGI. CDR3 size: 15 residues. In nucleotides, the CDR3 is TGTGCCAGCAGTTACGCGGGACAGGGCATCGATGAGCAGTTCTTC. Its translation: CASSYAGQGIDEQFF.

Ten or more counts support this clonotype. The rearrangement joins TRBV15 to TRBJ1-5; D remains unclear. Germline V CDR1 and CDR2: LNHNV, YYDKDF (reference sequence). This CDR3 comprises 13 residues. V was cut by 3 bases and J by 3 bases, with 6 bases left in between. CDR3 sequence: CATSRGINQPQHF. CDR3 nucleotide sequence: TGTGCCACCAGCAGGGGTATCAATCAGCCCCAGCATTTT.

This clonotype was counted between two and nine times. J is TRBJ2-1 and V is TRBV5-1, with D uncertain. Germline loops: CDR1 SGHRS, CDR2 YFSETQ. Trimming stripped 3 bases from V and 5 bases from J, with 18 bases between. CDR3 length: 16 amino acids. CDR3 DNA: TGCGCCAGCAGCTCGGATGGACGAGCGCTAAACAATGAGCAGTTCTTC. Its translation: CASSSDGRALNNEQFF. The full variable domain, with the rest looked up from reference TRBV5-1 and TRBJ2-1, is KAGVTQTPRYLIKTRGQQVTLSCSPISGHRSVSWYQQTPGQGLQFLFEYFSETQRNKGNFPGRFSGRQFSNSRSEMNVSTLELGDSALYLCASSSDGRALNNEQFFGPGTRLTVL.

In this sample, this clonotype turned up many times. The chain carries TRBV5-6 and TRBJ2-1; D may be TRBD2 (5 bases). The germline V gene has CDR1 SGHDT and CDR2 YYEEEE. The CDR3 is made up of 15 amino acids. Trimming stripped 4 bases from V and 3 bases from J, with 14 bases between. CDR3 sequence (DNA): TGTGCCAGCAGCCCCAGAGGGATCCGCTACAATGAGCAGTTCTTC. Translation gives CASSPRGIRYNEQFF. The full variable domain, completed using reference TRBV5-6 and TRBJ2-1, is DAGVTQSPTHLIKTRGQQVTLRCSPKSGHDTVSWYQQALGQGPQFIFQYYEEEERQRGNFPDRFSGHQFPNYSSELNVNALLLGDSALYLCASSPRGIRYNEQFFGPGTRLTVL.

J is TRBJ2-7 and V is TRBV2; D perhaps matches TRBD2 (6 bases). V lost 7 bases to trimming and J lost 4 bases, with 14 bases between them. The germline CDR1 and CDR2 sequences are SNHLY and FYNNEI. The CDR3 has 13 amino acids. The CDR3 sequence: CASNKGRTYEQYF. The DNA of the CDR3 is TGTGCCAGCAACAAAGGGAGGACTTACGAGCAGTACTTC.

In this sample, this clonotype turned up a few times. This chain joins TRBV6-1 and TRBJ2-6; D is uncertain. This CDR3 spans 14 amino acids. Germline V CDR1 and CDR2: MNHNS, SASEGT. V shed 6 bases and J shed 3 bases, with 9 bases lying between them. The CDR3 spells CASRTLGGANVLTF. CDR3 bases: TGTGCCAGCAGGACTCTTGGTGGGGCCAACGTCCTGACTTTC.

The chain links TRBV27 to TRBJ2-7, with 11 bases identical to TRBD2. J was trimmed by 5 bases and V by 10 bases; bases with no gene match: 16. This CDR3 region has 16 residues. Germline CDR1 is MNHEY and CDR2 is SMNVEV (reference sequence). CDR3 residues: CANGERIAGGPNEQYF. CDR3 nucleotides: TGTGCCAACGGGGAGAGGATAGCGGGAGGGCCAAACGAGCAGTACTTC.

This clonotype was counted many times. The chain's CDR3 is CASSSRQSGTDTQYF. CDR3 in DNA: TGTGCCAGCAGCTCGAGACAGAGCGGCACAGATACGCAGTATTTT. The rearrangement joins TRBV11-1 to TRBJ2-3; a possible D gene is TRBD1 (5 bases). The V end lost 4 bases, the J end lost 1 base, and 12 bases lay between the germline ends. The V gene's germline CDR1 is SGHAT and CDR2 FQDESV (reference sequence). The CDR3 has 15 residues. The full variable domain, completed using reference TRBV11-1 and TRBJ2-3, is EAEVAQSPRYKITEKSQAVAFWCDPISGHATLYWYRQILGQGPELLVQFQDESVVDDSQLPKDRFSAERLKGVDSTLKIQPAELGDSAMYLCASSSRQSGTDTQYFGPGTRLTVL.

In its sample, this clonotype was seen a few times. The chain joins TRBV29-1 to TRBJ2-1; TRBD2 matches 7 bases. Germline V gene lookup returns CDR1 SQVTM and CDR2 ANQGSEA. The V gene end was trimmed by 4 bases and the J gene end by 6 bases; junction bases not matched to a gene: 12. The CDR3 has 15 residues. The CDR3 loop is CSVVPRGGRVNEQFF. CDR3 bases: TGCAGCGTTGTCCCCCGGGGCGGGAGAGTCAATGAGCAGTTCTTC.

This clonotype was seen repeatedly, ten times or more. The V gene is TRBV10-3, the J gene TRBJ1-6; weak D call: TRBD1 (6 bases). Trimming pared 4 bases from V and 7 bases from J, leaving 14 bases between. The CDR3 length is 15 residues. From germline, CDR1 is ENHRY and CDR2 SYGVKD. CDR3 protein: CAISAPTGMNSPLHF. For the CDR3, the DNA is TGTGCCATCAGTGCACCCACAGGGATGAATTCACCCCTCCACTTT.

The chain has TRBV14 and TRBJ1-2; D gene uncertain. Germline CDR1 is SGHDN and CDR2 is FVKESK. The germline V and J ends were trimmed by 4 bases and 1 base, with 10 bases remaining between them. The CDR3 consists of 14 residues. DNA for the CDR3: TGTGCCAGCAGCCCTACCCCGCGTAACTATGGCTACACCTTC. It codes for CASSPTPRNYGYTF.

The chain has TRBV12-3 or TRBV12-4 and TRBJ1-2; D is uncertain. CDR3 length: 13 amino acids. Trimming stripped 0 bases from V and 6 bases from J, with 8 bases between. The CDR3 region has the DNA TGTGCCAGCAGTTTAGCGGGCACAAATGGCTACACCTTC. This encodes CASSLAGTNGYTF.

Written as DNA, the CDR3 is TGTGCCACCGGGGGCAGACGGGTCACCGGGGAGCTGTTTTTT. Encoded protein: CATGGRRVTGELFF. V usage is TRBV24-1 and J usage is TRBJ2-2, with a tentative D call TRBD1 (6 bases). CDR3 length: 14 amino acids. Looked up from germline, CDR1 is KGHDR and CDR2 is SFDVKD. The germline V and J ends were trimmed by 9 bases and 4 bases, with 14 bases remaining between them.

V usage is TRBV25-1 and J usage is TRBJ2-7; D might be TRBD2 (5 bases). Trimming pared 9 bases from V and 3 bases from J, leaving 21 bases between. CDR1 MGHDK and CDR2 SYGVNS come from the germline V gene. The CDR3 covers 15 residues. The CDR3 reads CASDPPEDLLYEQYF. The CDR3 region has the DNA TGTGCCAGTGACCCTCCAGAGGACTTACTCTACGAGCAGTACTTC.

The chain is built from TRBV7-2 and TRBJ2-2; weak D call: TRBD2 (5 bases). The CDR3 loop spans 16 amino acids. The V gene lost 1 base and the J gene lost 6 bases, with 15 bases spanning the gap. In germline, CDR1 is SGHTA, CDR2 FQGNSA. CDR3 residues: CASSLVPGPRAGELFF. The CDR3 DNA is TGTGCCAGCAGCTTAGTGCCGGGCCCGAGGGCCGGGGAGCTGTTTTTT.

This clonotype was counted a few times. One base away lies a much larger clone, so this may be a sequencing read error. The chain joins TRBV7-2 to TRBJ1-1; D ambiguous. V lost 5 bases and J 4 bases, leaving 14 bases between the germline ends. Germline V gives CDR1 SGHTA, CDR2 FQGNSA. The CDR3 is 14 amino acids. The CDR3 coding sequence is TGTGCCAGCAGCCCGGCAACCCGGGCCACTGAAGCTTTCTTT. Amino acids: CASSPATRATEAFF.

The chain has TRBV2 and TRBJ1-4; TRBD1 aligns across 8 bases. This CDR3 spans 15 amino acids. With 7 bases clipped from V and 8 bases from J, the junction kept 12 bases outside the gene matches. CDR1 and CDR2 (germline): SNHLY, FYNNEI. The CDR3 region is CASNSLDRAGEKLFF. CDR3 DNA: TGTGCCAGCAACAGCTTGGACAGGGCAGGAGAAAAACTGTTTTTT.

This clonotype has just one count. At one end, the junction sequence differs from germline, possibly due to a read error. In nucleotides, the CDR3 is TGTGCCATAACACGGGATTTGAACACTGGAGCTTTCTTT. This codes for CAITRDLNTGAFF. This rearrangement joins TRBV2 to TRBJ1-1; D unclear. The CDR3 sequence is 13 residues long. Looked up from germline, CDR1 is SNHLY and CDR2 is FYNNEI.

CDR3 in DNA: TGTGCCAGCAGTTTGAAGGGTGCTACGAAGCAGTACTTC. Its protein is CASSLKGATKQYF. The rearrangement uses TRBV12-3 or TRBV12-4 and TRBJ2-7; D remains unclear. V gave up 3 bases and J gave up 8 bases, with 14 bases separating them. The CDR3 consists of 13 residues.

Here the CDR3 reads CASSQDTDRGGVGELFF. The CDR3 DNA follows: TGCGCCAGCAGCCAAGACACCGACAGGGGAGGGGTCGGGGAGCTGTTTTTT. This chain connects TRBV4-1 to TRBJ2-2; D possibly corresponds to TRBD1 (8 bases). This CDR3 has 17 amino acids. The V end was cut by 0 bases, the J end by 7 bases, with 18 bases between. Germline CDR1 is MGHRA and CDR2 is YSYEKL.